This T cell receptor (beta chain) stems from a study of Graves' ophthalmopathy and Graves' hyperthyroidism. On the study more broadly: Peripheral blood samples were taken at initial diagnosis, before any treatment.

Broader study findings: A roughly 81% specificity and nearly 90% sensitivity were achieved by a 13-signature model that separated ophthalmopathy from stable hyperthyroidism. Most thyroid clonotypes with frequency above 0.001 were detected in blood too.

Exclusion covered patients with other autoimmune diseases or uncontrolled infections (as well as pregnancy or lactation). TCR beta CDR3 regions were amplified from RNA transcripts. RT-PCR in the first round used HTBI primers; a second-round multiplex PCR followed. TCRdb analysed the multiplex PCR reads with MiXCR anew, one entry per CDR3 protein. The sample records about 370,000 distinct CDR3 sequences, about 15% being singletons. This clonotype was seen ten or more times. The antigen is unknown. Per the germline V gene, CDR1 is SNHLY and CDR2 is FYNNEI. There are 14 residues in the CDR3. The V and J ends lost 6 bases and 3 bases, in that order; junction bases with no gene match: 5.

The chain uses TRBV2 and TRBJ2-7; TRBD1 matches at 10 bases. The sequenced sample consisted of peripheral blood. The sequence derives from an adult woman with stable Graves' hyperthyroidism. For the CDR3, the DNA is TGTGCCAGCAGGGGGACAGGGGATCGCTACGAGCAGTACTTC. Translation: CASRGTGDRYEQYF.